This TCR beta chain was obtained from a study of T cells after yellow fever vaccination (dated by TCRdb to about 2019). As for the study more broadly: The SMART-Seq v4 Ultra Low Input RNA kit was used to prepare libraries from fractions with low cell numbers. To follow T-cell clones before and after primary and booster YFV17D yellow fever vaccination, bulk TCR alpha and beta repertoires were sequenced over time. Two healthy male donors, one aged 18 to 29 and one aged 30 to 39 years, were included in the cohort. Blood was drawn at multiple timepoints before and after primary and secondary immunization, with bulk PBMC replicates and cell subsets isolated. The investigation overall reported the following: The secondary T-cell response was weaker than the primary response but faster, peaking on day 5 instead of day 15. Only a couple of donors were included in the study, so the extent to which the findings can be generalized is limited. Most clones expanded after primary vaccination were re-detected after the booster (approximately 95% of CD4 and about nine tenths of CD8), suggesting broad memory maintenance. Computational filtering was required because FACS-sorted repertoires could contain abundant contaminating clonotypes from the bulk population. A small share of clonotypes occurred in both CD4 and CD8 compartments, likely arising from convergent recombination.

Concerning this clonotype: The target of this receptor is not known. Qualities for individual bases were not recorded, and no much larger clone is one base off.

According to the germline V gene, CDR1 reads ENHRY and CDR2 reads SYGVKD. Taken from cysteine to phenylalanine, the CDR3 has 13 residues. Only the CDR3 DNA stays, 39 bases, in frame from base 1. Unmatched junction bases come to 3, with V trimmed by 9 bases and J by 4 bases. The sample's treatment or condition label, decoded: live attenuated yellow fever vaccine strain. At each blood-draw timepoint, two biological replicates of bulk PBMCs were obtained. PBMCs were isolated from peripheral blood using a standard Ficoll-Paque protocol. TriZol was used to extract RNA from bulk PBMCs, CD4 and CD8 fractions, and dextramer-positive and dextramer-negative fractions. TCRdb lists the instrument as Illumina NovaSeq 6000. TCR cDNA was synthesized by 5'RACE template switching, which introduced a universal primer site and unique molecular identifiers. Priming of cDNA synthesis was performed from both the TCR alpha and TCR beta constant segments. Library amplification used two PCR steps, and the second PCR step added sample barcodes and sequencing adapters. Sequencing of the libraries was done on either Illumina HiSeq 2500 (2x100 bp) or NovaSeq (2x150 bp). The paper's processing steps were these. MIGEC was used to demultiplex reads and collapse the reads into UMI consensus sequences, and MiXCR was used for V(D)J alignment. Clonotypes responding to the vaccine were identified with edgeR on replicate PBMC samples, with the criteria of FDR below 0.01 and a log2 fold change above 5 up to day 15. Bulk clonotypes were assigned CD4 or CD8 identity according to which sequenced CD4 or CD8 repertoire held them at higher abundance. In-frame beta chains were kept once TCRdb had trimmed the public reads at Q25 with fastp and called clones with MiXCR. Every CDR3 protein is listed once, alongside the most common genes and DNA of its rows. In this record, the V and J calls reflect TCRdb's handling and not the investigators' own analysis. The sample table holds 250,000 to 400,000 distinct CDR3 sequences, of which around 4.5% were seen once. 15% to 20% of the sample rests with the top ten.

Recombination joined TRBV10-3 with TRBJ2-1; 10 bases in the junction line up with TRBD1. This TCR was sampled from a man between 18 and 35 years old who received the YFV17D yellow fever vaccine. The specimen was PBMCs, collected 15 days after the yellow fever booster vaccination. For the CDR3, the sequence is CAIRTGGYNEQFF. Read as DNA, the sequence is TGTGCCATTAGGACAGGGGGTTACAATGAGCAGTTCTTC.